One and the same sample provided the 30 T cell receptor beta chains below, sequenced in a study of metastatic and nonmetastatic thyroid tumors. Patients were all untreated before their thyroid surgery. TCRdb redid the clone calls on the PCR reads using MiXCR. The sample lists 10,000 to 15,000 clones, under 30% occurring once. Sequencing was done on a sample of tumor tissue. These receptors came from a female donor with papillary thyroid cancer or a benign thyroid nodule (not recorded which). Some clones in this sample may be carry-over from other donors' samples.

The sample holds a few counts of this clone. The CDR3 DNA sequence: TGTGCCAGCAACCTAGGAGACGCAAACACTGAAGCTTTCTTT. Its protein product is CASNLGDANTEAFF. The chain is built from TRBV6-1 and TRBJ1-1; D remains ambiguous. Per the germline V gene, CDR1 is MNHNS and CDR2 is SASEGT. The length of the CDR3 is 14 residues. V gave up 7 bases and J gave up 2 bases, with 14 bases separating them.

This clone was counted ten times or more. The chain carries TRBV7-6 and TRBJ2-3, with 7 bases identical to TRBD2. The ends lost 8 bases at V and 5 bases at J; junction bases unmatched: 13. CDR3 length: 15 amino acids. Germline CDR1 is SGHVS and CDR2 is FNYEAQ. CDR3 sequence: CASALLTGGVDTQYF. Written as DNA, the CDR3 is TGTGCCAGCGCACTACTAACGGGAGGAGTAGATACGCAGTATTTT. Full variable domain (rest looked up from reference TRBV7-6 and TRBJ2-3): GAGVSQSPRYKVTKRGQDVALRCDPISGHVSLYWYRQALGQGPEFLTYFNYEAQQDKSGLPNDRFSAERPEGSISTLTIQRTEQRDSAMYRCASALLTGGVDTQYFGPGTRLTVL.

This clone ranks as medium-sized (0.01 to 0.1%). V is TRBV30 and J is TRBJ1-1, with 8 bases matching TRBD1. V shed 2 bases and J 3 bases; nucleotides not matched to a gene: 11. CDR1 is GTSNPN and CDR2 is SVGIG in the germline V gene (reference sequence). The CDR3 has 16 amino acids. CDR3 coding DNA: TGTGCCTGGAGTCCTGCAGGGGGCGTTCGAGACACTGAAGCTTTCTTT. Its translation: CAWSPAGGVRDTEAFF.

This clone was seen ten or more times. J is TRBJ1-1 and V is TRBV19; a possible D gene is TRBD1 (5 bases). Germline V lookup: CDR1 LNHDA, CDR2 SQIVND (reference sequence). There are 13 residues in the CDR3. The V end was cut by 9 bases, the J end by 4 bases, with 15 bases between. CDR3 nucleotide sequence: TGTGCCAGCTTAGCAGGGTGGGGCACTGAAGCTTTCTTT. This encodes CASLAGWGTEAFF.

There are many counts of this clone. The V gene is TRBV20-1, the J gene TRBJ2-2; 8 bases are a match to TRBD2. CDR3 length: 15 amino acids. V lost 1 base to trimming and J lost 5 bases; unmatched junction nucleotides: 6. Germline V gives CDR1 DFQATT, CDR2 SNEGSKA (reference sequence). For the CDR3, the DNA is TGCAGTGCTAGAGTGGATAGCGGGATTACCGGGGAGCTGTTTTTT. Its translation is CSARVDSGITGELFF.

A note on this clone: Other DNA sequences of this sample code for an identical CDR3. This chain connects TRBV27 to TRBJ2-5; D not resolved. V gave up 3 bases and J gave up 5 bases, with 16 bases separating them. From germline, CDR1 is MNHEY and CDR2 SMNVEV (reference sequence). CDR3 length equals 15 residues. CDR3 region: CASSFGGRHIETQYF. CDR3 nucleotides: TGTGCCAGCAGTTTCGGCGGTCGTCATATTGAGACCCAGTACTTC.

This chain uses TRBV6-1 with TRBJ1-2, with unresolved D. The V gene lost 6 bases and the J gene lost 3 bases, with 11 bases spanning the gap. The CDR3 is 13 amino acids. The germline gives CDR1 MNHNS, CDR2 SASEGT. CDR3 DNA sequence: TGTGCCAGCAGGGAGGGAAGCGACTATGGCTACACCTTC. It codes for CASREGSDYGYTF.

This clone was found many times. The rearrangement uses TRBV29-1 and TRBJ1-2; maybe TRBD1 (5 bases). The CDR3 is made up of 12 amino acids. V lost 5 bases to trimming and J lost 8 bases, with 15 bases between them. Per the germline V gene, CDR1 is SQVTM and CDR2 is ANQGSEA. CDR3 DNA: TGCAGCGTTACCGGGGCTCTTTGGGGCTACACCTTC. Translated, it gives CSVTGALWGYTF.

The chain uses TRBV25-1 and TRBJ2-2; TRBD2 aligns across 8 bases. The ends lost 7 bases at V and 11 bases at J; junction bases unmatched: 15. Germline CDR1 and CDR2: MGHDK and SYGVNS. The CDR3 extends over 15 amino acids. In DNA, the CDR3 is TGTGCCAGCAAGGACGGGAGGGTCGACATCGGTGAGCTGTTTTTT. Its translation is CASKDGRVDIGELFF.

The rearrangement uses TRBV30 and TRBJ1-2; D gene uncertain. V shed 8 bases and J shed 2 bases, with 9 bases lying between them. Germline V gene data show CDR1 as GTSNPN and CDR2 as SVGIG (reference sequence). This CDR3 is 11 amino acids long. CDR3 loop: CAGGRNYGYTF. The CDR3 bases are TGTGCCGGTGGACGCAACTATGGCTACACCTTC.

This clone was picked up many times. V usage is TRBV24-1 and J usage is TRBJ1-2; 9 nucleotides line up with TRBD1. CDR3 length: 12 amino acids. Germline values: CDR1 KGHDR, CDR2 SFDVKD. Trimming removed 5 bases from V and 6 bases from J; junction bases left unmatched: 0. CDR3 DNA: TGTGCCACCAGTGGGACAGGGGATGGCTACACCTTC. As protein: CATSGTGDGYTF.

This clone was observed many times. This chain connects TRBV20-1 to TRBJ2-6, with 7 bases aligning to TRBD2. Germline V gene lookup returns CDR1 DFQATT and CDR2 SNEGSKA (reference sequence). This CDR3 region has 16 residues. V gave up 0 bases and J gave up 1 base; unmatched junction bases: 3. The CDR3 coding sequence is TGCAGTGCTAGAGACCGCGGGGGTTCTGGGGCCAACGTCCTGACTTTC. Amino acids: CSARDRGGSGANVLTF.

This clone was seen a single time. The chain recombines TRBV9 with TRBJ1-2; D gene uncertain. Germline loops: CDR1 SGDLS, CDR2 YYNGEE. Trimming left V 10 bases short and J 2 bases short, with 15 bases between. The CDR3 is 13 amino acids. The CDR3 region has the DNA TGTGCCGAGGGCCTGGCAGAGAACTATGGCTACACCTTC. Translation: CAEGLAENYGYTF.

This clone was seen at least ten times. Its ends do not fully match the called genes, so a read error is possible. The chain recombines TRBV7-7 with TRBJ2-2; perhaps TRBD1 as D (6 bases). CDR1 and CDR2 (germline): SSHAT, FNYEAQ (reference sequence). The CDR3 is 14 residues long. CDR3 coding DNA: TGTGCTAGCAGCCAGACAGGATATGGCGGGGAGCTGTTTTTT. Translated, it gives CASSQTGYGGELFF.

The V gene is TRBV6-6, the J gene TRBJ2-6; D is ambiguous. CDR1 MNHNY and CDR2 SVGAGI come from the germline V gene (reference sequence). V lost 2 bases and J lost 2, with 10 bases in between. There are 16 residues in the CDR3. This CDR3 is CASSYPTVTGANVLTF. The CDR3 bases are TGTGCCAGCAGTTACCCAACAGTGACTGGGGCCAACGTCCTGACTTTC.

This clone occurred many times. The chain links TRBV5-6 to TRBJ1-6, with no clear D. Germline-derived CDR1 and CDR2 are SGHDT and YYEEEE. The ends were cut back, 3 bases at V and 6 bases at J, with 10 bases in the middle. The CDR3 totals 14 residues. CDR3 region: CASSSGFGNSPLHF. CDR3 DNA sequence: TGTGCCAGCAGCTCGGGATTCGGTAATTCACCCCTCCACTTT.

Comment on this clone: One end of the junction does not line up with germline, which may come from a read error. The genes are TRBV6-1 and TRBJ2-1, with 7 nucleotides matching TRBD2. Germline V gene data show CDR1 as MNHNS and CDR2 as SASEGT. The CDR3 consists of 15 residues. This CDR3 reads CASTALGGYYNEKFF. The DNA for the CDR3 is TGTGCCAGCACAGCCTTGGGGGGGTACTACAATGAGAAGTTCTTC.

There are many counts of this clone. With a much larger clone just one base away, this may be a read error. This chain links TRBV24-1 with TRBJ2-7, with D unresolved. Germline-derived CDR1 and CDR2 are KGHDR and SFDVKD. This CDR3 is 13 amino acids long. The CDR3 sequence is CATSDSDHYGQYF. The CDR3 nucleotides are TGTGCCACCAGTGATTCGGACCACTACGGGCAGTACTTC.

The chain recombines TRBV11-3 with TRBJ1-1, with 7 bases lining up with TRBD1. The CDR3 has 15 residues. The V gene's germline CDR1 is SGHNT and CDR2 YENEEA. The J segment lost 4 bases and the V segment lost 3 bases, leaving 8 bases of the junction unmatched. The DNA of the CDR3 is TGTGCCAGCAGCTTTAGACAGGGATTAAGCACTGAAGCTTTCTTT. Its translation: CASSFRQGLSTEAFF.

Worth noting for this clone: One junction end disagrees with the germline gene, perhaps due to a read error. The chain employs TRBV5-1 and TRBJ2-7, with a possible D match to TRBD1 (6 bases). Germline V gene lookup returns CDR1 SGHRS and CDR2 YFSETQ. The CDR3 sequence is 12 residues long. The CDR3 bases are TGCTCCAGCCTCGCAGGGGAGCACGAGCAGTACTTC. It specifies CSSLAGEHEQYF.

This clone is medium-sized (0.01 to 0.1%) by share. J is TRBJ1-1 and V is TRBV10-3; possible D gene TRBD1, 5 bases. Trimming cost V 3 bases and J 5 bases, with 7 bases left between them. The CDR3 is 12 residues long. Germline assignment: CDR1 ENHRY and CDR2 SYGVKD. The CDR3 bases are TGTGCCATCAGTGACCGGGGGACTGAAGCTTTCTTT. Amino acid sequence: CAISDRGTEAFF.

Comments on this clone: Just one base apart from a much larger clone, this may be a read error. The chain has TRBV5-1 and TRBJ2-3; 7 nucleotides match TRBD2. V lost 5 bases, J lost 2 bases, and 14 bases stayed unmatched. Germline V gives CDR1 SGHRS, CDR2 YFSETQ. This CDR3 has 17 residues. The CDR3 sequence is CASRSALTSVITDTQYF. CDR3 DNA: TGCGCCAGCAGATCTGCATTAACTAGCGTAATCACAGATACGCAGTATTTT.

This clone was recorded at least ten times. V is TRBV18 and J is TRBJ2-1; D remains ambiguous. The V end was cut by 5 bases, the J end by 4 bases, with 6 bases between. The CDR3 loop spans 12 amino acids. Germline V gene lookup returns CDR1 KGHSH and CDR2 LQKENI. The DNA of the CDR3 is TGTGCCAGCTCAGCGGTGTACAATGAGCAGTTCTTC. Translated, it gives CASSAVYNEQFF.

Within the sample, this clone is medium-sized. V gene TRBV27 combines with J gene TRBJ2-7; D tentatively reads TRBD1 or TRBD2 (5 bases each). This CDR3 has 13 amino acids. V was cut by 4 bases and J by 4 bases, with 11 bases left in between. The germline V gene encodes CDR1 MNHEY and CDR2 SMNVEV (reference sequence). The CDR3: CASSSQGPYEQYF. The DNA of the CDR3 is TGTGCCAGCAGTTCCCAGGGACCGTACGAGCAGTACTTC.

This clone was counted at least ten times. This chain joins TRBV10-3 and TRBJ2-6; 8 bases are a match to TRBD1. From germline, CDR1 is ENHRY and CDR2 SYGVKD. CDR3 length: 18 residues. V trimming: 1 base; J trimming: 0 bases; junction bases outside the gene matches: 5. The CDR3 reads CAISEFGTGTSGANVLTF. The CDR3 DNA follows: TGTGCCATCAGTGAGTTTGGGACAGGTACCTCTGGGGCCAACGTCCTGACTTTC.

CDR3 sequence (DNA): TGCGCCAGCAGCTTGGCAATAAGGACAGGGTCCTACAATGAGCAGTTCTTC. Protein product: CASSLAIRTGSYNEQFF. V usage is TRBV5-1 and J usage is TRBJ2-1, with 8 bases that match TRBD1. Germline values: CDR1 SGHRS, CDR2 YFSETQ. Trimming removed 0 bases from V and 1 base from J; junction bases left unmatched: 6. The length of the CDR3 is 17 residues.

The chain has TRBV11-3 and TRBJ2-5; tentatively, D is TRBD2 (6 bases). Per germline, CDR1 SGHNT and CDR2 YENEEA. Trimming took 1 base from V and 3 from J, leaving 15 bases between them. The CDR3 has 16 amino acids. DNA of the CDR3: TGTGCCAGCAGCTTAGGGACCCTTGGGACTGAAGAGACCCAGTACTTC. The encoded protein is CASSLGTLGTEETQYF.

CDR3 nucleotide sequence: TGTGCCTGGGAGGGACAGGCTGGAAACACCATATATTTT. This sequence encodes CAWEGQAGNTIYF. V is TRBV30 and J is TRBJ1-3, with 8 bases matching TRBD1. CDR3 length: 13 residues. From germline, CDR1 is GTSNPN and CDR2 SVGIG (reference sequence). The ends lost 5 bases at V and 2 bases at J; junction bases unmatched: 2.

This clone was detected a few times. This chain uses TRBV4-1 with TRBJ2-5; tentative D call: TRBD1 (5 bases). The CDR3 consists of 16 residues. Trimming stripped 1 base from V and 1 base from J, with 13 bases between. The V gene's germline CDR1 is MGHRA and CDR2 YSYEKL. CDR3 nucleotides: TGCGCCAGCAGCCAAGGGTTGACAGCTTTCCAAGAGACCCAGTACTTC. It encodes CASSQGLTAFQETQYF.

In its sample, this clone was seen a few times. The CDR3 loop reads CASSQEYGYTF. DNA for the CDR3: TGTGCCAGCAGTCAAGAATATGGCTACACCTTC. V is TRBV6-1 and J is TRBJ1-2, with no clear D. This CDR3 has 11 amino acids. The V gene lost 5 bases and the J gene lost 5 bases, with 6 bases spanning the gap. Germline CDR1 reads MNHNS; CDR2 reads SASEGT.